The clone carrying this TCR beta chain was counted ten times or more. The time point: longitudinal time-point 2. Germline loops: CDR1 SGHRS, CDR2 YFSETQ. The CDR3 contains 14 residues. The V gene lost 4 bases and the J gene lost 3 bases, with 13 bases spanning the gap. A 10-nucleotide random UMI tagged transcripts in template-switch 5'RACE cDNA synthesis. TCRdb used MiXCR to reprocess the 5' RACE reads, holding one entry per CDR3 protein. In the table there are 70,000 to 95,000 distinct CDR3 sequences, approximately 13% of which are singletons. The data are from a study of neurological immune-mediated disorders.

This rearrangement joins TRBV5-1 to TRBJ1-2; D is undetermined. The sample comprised PBMCs. This TCR was sampled from a female donor with HTLV-1-associated myelopathy (HAM/TSP). The CDR3 protein is CASSINPGHYGYTF. DNA for the CDR3: TGCGCCAGCAGCATAAACCCGGGCCACTATGGCTACACCTTC.